Included here is one T cell receptor (beta chain) sequence, with context. The target antigen is unknown. This entry comes from a study of OX40 agonist ivuxolimab in advanced cancers. About the study: The group had a mean age of around 64 years, ranged from 23 to 79, and was 82.7% male. Allowance was made for prior anti-PD-1, anti-PD-L1 or anti-CTLA-4 therapy, and around 44% had some. Study-wide results and caveats: Normalized T-cell clonal expansion was also low in some nonresponders.

Blood got drawn at baseline, again on cycle 4 day 1, and then on cycle 7 day 1. Data came from immunoSEQ multiplex PCR; TCRdb stores just in-frame clones and leaves some out. The sample lists 50,000 to 80,000 clones, less than 95% occurring once. Germline CDR1 and CDR2: SGHTS and YDEGEE. V shed 2 bases and J shed 10 bases, with 10 bases lying between them. The CDR3 spans 12 residues. This TCR was sampled from an adult with an advanced solid tumor such as melanoma, head and neck, liver or kidney cancer. V usage is TRBV5-8 and J usage is TRBJ2-1; D is perhaps TRBD2 (5 bases). The sequenced sample was CD4+ or CD8+ T cells sorted from blood, obtained in a trial of the OX40 agonist ivuxolimab. CDR3 bases: TGTGCCAGCAGCTTTCGTGAGCGGGAGCAGTTCTTC. As protein: CASSFREREQFF.